These T cell receptor beta chains were read from a single sample in a study of cytomegalovirus exposure and HLA in healthy donors. The table came from immunoSEQ multiplex PCR; TCRdb's copy has only in-frame clones and leaves some out. Among some 170,000 clones listed, around nine tenths were seen once. Specimen: PBMCs. The origin of the receptors is a man younger than 35 in good health and CMV-seropositive. Each CDR3 is given with its conserved first and last residue. Each record gives: J gene, V gene, D gene, clone size, CDR3 length, CDR3 DNA, CDR3 protein. D genes are given only for firm matches. Rows may omit the clone size; those that give it use once, few, many or a size class.

TRBJ1-2,TRBV5-1,-,-,16,TGCGCCAGCAGCTGGGGGACACGCGACGCTAACTATGGCTACACCTTC,CASSWGTRDANYGYTF
TRBJ2-3,TRBV15,TRBD2,-,17,TGTGCCACCAGCAGAGATGGTCTAGCGGGGATCACAGATACGCAGTATTTT,CATSRDGLAGITDTQYF
TRBJ1-2,TRBV28,-,-,14,TGTGCCAGCAGCTTGGAAGGGGCTAACTATGGCTACACCTTC,CASSLEGANYGYTF
TRBJ2-3,TRBV9,TRBD2,many,15,TGTGCCAGCACCAGCGGGGGGTTTAGCACAGATACGCAGTATTTT,CASTSGGFSTDTQYF
TRBJ2-1,TRBV7-9,TRBD1,-,15,TGTGCCAGCAGCTTAGAACAGGGGGCGTGGGGTGAGCAGTTCTTC,CASSLEQGAWGEQFF
TRBJ1-1,TRBV2,-,-,13,TGTGCCAGCAGTCGGACAGAGAACACTGAAGCTTTCTTT,CASSRTENTEAFF
TRBJ2-3,TRBV19,TRBD1,-,14,TGTGCCAGTAGTACCGCAGGGGGCGCAGATACGCAGTATTTT,CASSTAGGADTQYF
TRBJ2-2,TRBV5-6,TRBD2,-,14,TGTGCCAGCAGATGGGGACTAGACACCGGGGAGCTGTTTTTT,CASRWGLDTGELFF
TRBJ1-5,TRBV6-1,TRBD1,-,14,TGTGCCAGCGGGCAGGGGGGATTCAATCAGCCCCAGCATTTT,CASGQGGFNQPQHF
TRBJ2-7,TRBV7-2,-,-,13,TGTGCCAGCAGCTTGTCCCGGTCCTACGAGCAGTACTTC,CASSLSRSYEQYF
TRBJ2-1,TRBV29-1,-,-,14,TGCAGCGTTGCGTGGCAAAACTCCTACAATGAGCAGTTCTTC,CSVAWQNSYNEQFF
TRBJ2-7,TRBV2,TRBD1,-,14,TGTGCCAGCAGTGAAGCGACGTCTGAGACAGGGAAGTACTTC,CASSEATSETGKYF
TRBJ1-1,TRBV10-3,-,few,14,TGTGCCATCAGTGAGCTACAGGGGAACACTGAAGCTTTCTTT,CAISELQGNTEAFF
TRBJ2-1,TRBV18,-,-,13,TGTGCCAGCTCACTGGGGGGTTACAATGAGCAGTTCTTC,CASSLGGYNEQFF